This T cell receptor beta chain was sequenced in a study of blood T cell repertoires in COVID-19 (dated by TCRdb to the early 2020s). Concerning the study at large: Collaborator samples came from the United States, Italy and Spain and covered acute and convalescent phases of COVID-19. Where available, HLA class I and class II types were taken from metadata supplied by the sample provider and were not determined by assay-based typing. The material from the prospective study consisted of cDNA or gDNA derived from T cells, B-cell-depleted T cells, or PBMCs. The repertoires were released in a freely available public database intended as a resource for research on the immune response to SARS-CoV-2. The dataset comprised deeply sampled blood TCRbeta repertoires from subjects exposed to, actively infected with, or recovered from COVID-19. Sample metadata almost always included a de-identified subject ID, COVID-19 status, age in years and sex. Samples were obtained from the ongoing ImmuneRACE study (first 160 participants) and from some 1,300 subjects provided by 6 global collaborators.

Points on this clone: Its specific antigen is unknown. An end of the junction differs from the germline gene, which may be a read error.

Broad study findings and their caveats: The quantity of clinical and demographic metadata differed by source and by participant and was supplied without curation.

Each collaborating institution followed its own protocols to collect whole blood in K2EDTA tubes. For TCRbeta analysis, collaborators shipped samples in one of three forms: frozen whole blood, isolated PBMCs, or DNA extracted from either of those sample types. Per the germline V gene, LGHNA is the CDR1 and YSLEER is the CDR2. The cysteine opens and the phenylalanine closes a CDR3 of 15 amino acids. Solely the CDR3 DNA is kept, with 45 bases framed from the first base. The immunoSEQ Assay, a bias-controlled multiplex PCR, was used to amplify TCRbeta CDR3 regions from genomic DNA. Processing in the source paper ran as follows. The number of nucleated cells in each sample was estimated by amplification of reference gene primers within the assay. To quantify the absolute abundance of each unique TCRbeta CDR3 rearrangement, sequence reads were collapsed and filtered. For each sample, productive Simpson clonality was calculated as the square root of Simpson's diversity index over productive rearrangements. TCRdb obtained this table from immuneACCESS and retained in-frame rearrangements with V and J assigned. These tables miss some clones; where compared with another copy, unresolved V genes account for less than half of the shortfall, and the remainder is unexplained. That table furnishes V, J and clone size, whereas the DNA furnished D and trimming. This sample comprises over 100,000 clones, roughly 81% of them detected only once. The biggest ten clones account for 10% of the sample.

Recombination connected TRBV4-3 to TRBJ1-1; the D segment could be TRBD1, given 5 matching bases. This sequence originates from a human donor in a cohort sampled during active COVID-19. Sequenced: peripheral blood. The CDR3 region reads CASSQGGGLKTEAFF. Here is the DNA: TGCGCCAGCAGCCAAGGGGGGGGGTTGAAGACTGAAGCTTTCTTT.